A single sample gave rise to the 15 T cell receptor beta chains below, sequenced in a study of PD-1 blockade in classical Hodgkin lymphoma. Time point meaning: cycle 4 day 1 (C4D1), after less than 7 weeks of nivolumab. Every patient had relapsed following autologous stem cell transplantation, and cohorts differed in brentuximab vedotin exposure. This table comes from immunoSEQ multiplex PCR, and its TCRdb copy is limited to in-frame clones, with some not included. The sample includes approximately 93,000 clones, just under 80% of them seen just once. The input for sequencing was peripheral blood mononuclear cells (PBMCs), taken before the fourth cycle of nivolumab. Source of these receptors: a human donor with classical Hodgkin lymphoma.

The rearrangement links TRBV27 to TRBJ1-2, with D maybe TRBD1 (5 bases). The CDR3 is 15 residues long. With 0 bases removed from V and 4 bases from J, the gap between germline ends came to 12 bases. Germline-derived CDR1 and CDR2 are MNHEY and SMNVEV (reference sequence). CDR3 coding DNA: TGTGCCAGCAGTTTATCAGAGGGGAGAGTCTATGGCTACACCTTC. As protein: CASSLSEGRVYGYTF.

This clone was observed a handful of times. The rearrangement links TRBV6-1 to TRBJ2-6; TRBD1 agrees at 8 bases. The CDR3 has 16 residues. With V trimmed by 3 bases and J by 2 bases, 3 bases remained unmatched. Per germline, CDR1 MNHNS and CDR2 SASEGT. In nucleotides, the CDR3 is TGTGCCAGCAGTGATCAGGGGGCTCCTGGGGCCAACGTCCTGACTTTC. Amino acids: CASSDQGAPGANVLTF.

The chain uses TRBV28 and TRBJ1-2; 8 positions match TRBD1. CDR1 is MDHEN, CDR2 SYDVKM, per germline. The CDR3 is 16 amino acids. The ends lost 5 bases at V and 4 bases at J; junction bases unmatched: 12. CDR3 bases: TGTGCCAGCAGTAACCACCGACCAACAGGGGGCTATGGCTACACCTTC. The encoded protein is CASSNHRPTGGYGYTF.

The chain recombines TRBV7-8 with TRBJ2-1; the match to TRBD2 covers 10 bases. This CDR3 comprises 14 residues. V gave up 4 bases and J gave up 4 bases; unmatched junction bases: 1. CDR1 SGHVS and CDR2 FQNEAQ come from the germline V gene. CDR3 in amino acids: CASSYSGGYNEQFF. The CDR3 DNA is TGTGCCAGCAGCTATAGCGGGGGGTACAATGAGCAGTTCTTC.

This chain connects TRBV4-3 to TRBJ2-3, with D possibly TRBD2 on 6 matching bases. This CDR3 comprises 17 residues. Germline CDR1 LGHNA, CDR2 YSLEER. V lost 0 bases and J 4 bases, leaving 17 bases between the germline ends. The CDR3 reads CASSQDLGGAHADTQYF. CDR3 in DNA: TGCGCCAGCAGCCAAGATCTGGGCGGGGCCCACGCAGATACGCAGTATTTT.

The chain links TRBV10-3 to TRBJ1-2, with a possible D match to TRBD1 (5 bases). This CDR3 has 14 residues. Deletions cut 6 bases from V and 2 bases from J, with 13 bases between. Germline CDR1 is ENHRY and CDR2 is SYGVKD. The CDR3 bases are TGTGCCATCAGCTCAGCCCAGGGCAACTATGGCTACACCTTC. It translates to CAISSAQGNYGYTF.

This chain connects TRBV7-9 to TRBJ1-2; the match to TRBD1 covers 10 bases. V trimming: 5 bases; J trimming: 5 bases; junction bases outside the gene matches: 11. The CDR3 consists of 16 residues. Germline V CDR1 and CDR2: SEHNR, FQNEAQ (reference sequence). The chain's CDR3 is CASSKTGGGRLYGYTF. The CDR3 region has the DNA TGTGCCAGCAGCAAGACAGGGGGCGGGCGCCTATATGGCTACACCTTC. Full variable domain (missing parts from reference TRBV7-9 and TRBJ1-2): DTGVSQNPRHKITKRGQNVTFRCDPISEHNRLYWYRQTLGQGPEFLTYFQNEAQLEKSRLLSDRFSAERPKGSFSTLEIQRTEQGDSAMYLCASSKTGGGRLYGYTFGSGTRLTVV.

The CDR3 is CASWQRMDNEQFF. CDR3 DNA sequence: TGTGCCAGCTGGCAGCGTATGGACAATGAGCAGTTCTTC. The chain employs TRBV2 and TRBJ2-1, with D hard to call. The CDR3 length is 13 residues. Germline CDR1 reads SNHLY; CDR2 reads FYNNEI. Trimming left V 8 bases short and J 5 bases short, with 13 bases between.

The rearrangement joins TRBV29-1 to TRBJ2-2; 15 nucleotides agree with TRBD2. CDR3 length: 18 amino acids. Germline loops: CDR1 SQVTM, CDR2 ANQGSEA. Trimming removed 8 bases from V and 0 bases from J; junction bases left unmatched: 10. The CDR3 protein is CSPGTSGRFFANTGELFF. CDR3 in DNA: TGCAGCCCGGGGACTAGCGGGAGGTTCTTCGCGAACACCGGGGAGCTGTTTTTT.

The table lists this clone with a few counts. This sequence joins TRBV14 and TRBJ2-5; 7 bases match TRBD1. The CDR3 covers 16 residues. J gave up 4 bases and V 4 bases, and 12 bases lay outside the gene matches. Germline lookup yields CDR1 SGHDN and CDR2 FVKESK. CDR3 loop: CASSLGTDWSGETQYF. The CDR3 bases are TGTGCCAGCAGCCTGGGGACAGACTGGTCAGGAGAGACCCAGTACTTC.

The chain uses TRBV28 and TRBJ2-4, with TRBD1 identical over 8 bases. The CDR3 runs to 15 residues. Germline V lookup: CDR1 MDHEN, CDR2 SYDVKM. J gave up 1 base and V 7 bases, and 6 bases lay outside the gene matches. CDR3: CASKGQGRAKNIQYF. The CDR3 coding sequence is TGTGCCAGCAAAGGACAGGGCCGGGCCAAAAACATTCAGTACTTC.

V is TRBV27 and J is TRBJ2-5; 8 bases match TRBD2. CDR3 length equals 17 residues. Germline CDR1 is MNHEY and CDR2 is SMNVEV (reference sequence). The trim removed 5 bases at V and 2 bases at J, leaving 13 bases unmatched. The CDR3 bases are TGTGCCAGCAGTAACAACGCCCGGTTAGCGGGGCAAGAGACCCAGTACTTC. This encodes CASSNNARLAGQETQYF.

This chain connects TRBV6-6 to TRBJ1-4; 7 bases agree with TRBD1. The germline V gene has CDR1 MNHNY and CDR2 SVGAGI (reference sequence). With 2 bases clipped from V and 8 bases from J, the junction kept 5 bases outside the gene matches. This CDR3 region has 14 residues. CDR3 sequence: CASSYGRGHEKLFF. Written as DNA, the CDR3 is TGTGCCAGCAGTTACGGGAGGGGGCACGAAAAACTGTTTTTT.

This clone was picked up a small number of times. The chain employs TRBV18 and TRBJ1-3; 9 bases map to TRBD1. Unmatched junction bases numbered 2, after V lost 2 bases and J lost 3 bases. The CDR3 has 15 residues. CDR1 is KGHSH and CDR2 is LQKENI in the germline V gene. The CDR3 nucleotides are TGTGCCAGCTCACCAAGACAGGGGGATGGAAACACCATATATTTT. Protein: CASSPRQGDGNTIYF.

The chain recombines TRBV10-3 with TRBJ2-2; possibly TRBD2 for D (6 bases). The CDR3 is 13 amino acids. Germline V gene sequence: CDR1 ENHRY, CDR2 SYGVKD. V was trimmed by 5 bases and J by 6 bases, leaving 10 bases between them. In nucleotides, the CDR3 is TGTGCCATCAGTTCTAGCGATGCCGGGGAGCTGTTTTTT. Amino acids: CAISSSDAGELFF.